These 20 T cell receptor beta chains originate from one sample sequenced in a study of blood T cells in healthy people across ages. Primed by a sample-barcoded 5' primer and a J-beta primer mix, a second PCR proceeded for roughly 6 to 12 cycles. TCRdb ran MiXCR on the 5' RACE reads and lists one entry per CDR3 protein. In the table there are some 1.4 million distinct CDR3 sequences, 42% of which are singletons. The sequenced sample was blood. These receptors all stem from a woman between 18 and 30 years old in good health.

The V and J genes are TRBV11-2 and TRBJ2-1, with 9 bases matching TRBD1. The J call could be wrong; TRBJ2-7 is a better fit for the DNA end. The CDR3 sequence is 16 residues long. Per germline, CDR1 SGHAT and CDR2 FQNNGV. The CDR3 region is CASSFPDRGGYNEQYF. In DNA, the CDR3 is TGTGCCAGCAGCTTCCCCGACAGGGGGGGATACAATGAGCAGTACTTC.

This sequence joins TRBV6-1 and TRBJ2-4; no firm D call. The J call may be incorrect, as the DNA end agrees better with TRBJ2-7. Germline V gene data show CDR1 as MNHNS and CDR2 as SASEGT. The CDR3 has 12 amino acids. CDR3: CASRSQIYEQYF. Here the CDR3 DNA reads TGTGCCAGCAGGAGTCAGATCTACGAGCAGTACTTC.

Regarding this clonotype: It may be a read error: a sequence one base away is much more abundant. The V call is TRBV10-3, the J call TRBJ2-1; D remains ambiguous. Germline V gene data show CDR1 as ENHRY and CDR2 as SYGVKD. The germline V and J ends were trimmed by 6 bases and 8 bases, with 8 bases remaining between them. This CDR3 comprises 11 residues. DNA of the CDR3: TGTGCCATCAGCCCTCACGATGAGCAGTTCTTC. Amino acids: CAISPHDEQFF.

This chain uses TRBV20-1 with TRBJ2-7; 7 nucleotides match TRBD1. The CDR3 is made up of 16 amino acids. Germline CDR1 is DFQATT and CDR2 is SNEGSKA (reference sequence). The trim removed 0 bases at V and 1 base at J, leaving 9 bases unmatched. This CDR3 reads CSARDQVGQISYEQYF. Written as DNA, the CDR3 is TGCAGTGCTAGAGATCAGGTGGGACAGATATCCTACGAGCAGTACTTC.

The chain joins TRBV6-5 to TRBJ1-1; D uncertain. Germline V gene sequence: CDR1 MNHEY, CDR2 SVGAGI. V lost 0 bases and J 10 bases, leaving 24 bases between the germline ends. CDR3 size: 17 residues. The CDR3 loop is CASSYSIVGRTGYGAFF. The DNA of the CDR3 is TGTGCCAGCAGTTACTCGATAGTTGGCAGGACTGGCTATGGAGCTTTCTTT.

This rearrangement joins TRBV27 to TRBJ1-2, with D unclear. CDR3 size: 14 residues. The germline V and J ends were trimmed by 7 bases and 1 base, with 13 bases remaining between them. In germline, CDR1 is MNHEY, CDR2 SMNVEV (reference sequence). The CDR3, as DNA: TGTGCCAGCACCGCCGGACCGAATAACTATGGCTACACCTTC. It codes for CASTAGPNNYGYTF.

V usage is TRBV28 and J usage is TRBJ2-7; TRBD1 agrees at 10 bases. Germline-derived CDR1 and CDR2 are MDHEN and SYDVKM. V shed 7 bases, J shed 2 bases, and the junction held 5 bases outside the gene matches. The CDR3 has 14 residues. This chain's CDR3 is CASNNGQGAYEQYF. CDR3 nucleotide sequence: TGTGCCAGCAATAACGGACAGGGGGCCTACGAGCAGTACTTC.

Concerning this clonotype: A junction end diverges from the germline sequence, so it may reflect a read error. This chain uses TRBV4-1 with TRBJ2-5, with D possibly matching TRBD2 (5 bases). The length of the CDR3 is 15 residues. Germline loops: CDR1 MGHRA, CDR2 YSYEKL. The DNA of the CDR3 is TGCGCCAGCAGCAAAGAGGGCCAGCGGCAAGAGACCCAGTACTTC. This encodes CASSKEGQRQETQYF.

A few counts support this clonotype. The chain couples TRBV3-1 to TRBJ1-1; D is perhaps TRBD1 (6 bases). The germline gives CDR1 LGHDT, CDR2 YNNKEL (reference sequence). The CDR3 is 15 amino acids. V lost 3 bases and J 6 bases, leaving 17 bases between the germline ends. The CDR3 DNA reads TGTGCCAGCAGCCAGGTTACAGGGACCGGTGCTGAAGCTTTCTTT. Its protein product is CASSQVTGTGAEAFF.

CDR3 coding DNA: TGCAGTGCTAGCTGGGTCTCTGAGCAGTTCTTC. It codes for CSASWVSEQFF. The chain combines TRBV20-1 with TRBJ2-1; D unresolved. There are 11 residues in the CDR3. Trimming stripped 3 bases from V and 9 bases from J, with 9 bases between. The germline V gene encodes CDR1 DFQATT and CDR2 SNEGSKA (reference sequence).

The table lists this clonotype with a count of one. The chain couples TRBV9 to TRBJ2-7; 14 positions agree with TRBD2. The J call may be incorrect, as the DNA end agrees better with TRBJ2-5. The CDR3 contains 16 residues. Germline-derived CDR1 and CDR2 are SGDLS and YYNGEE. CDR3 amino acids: CASSYGLAGGPETQYF. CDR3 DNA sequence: TGTGCCAGCAGCTATGGACTAGCGGGGGGCCCAGAGACCCAGTACTTC.

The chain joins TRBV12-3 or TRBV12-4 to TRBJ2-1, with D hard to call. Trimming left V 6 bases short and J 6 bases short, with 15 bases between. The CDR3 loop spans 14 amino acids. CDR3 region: CASRLLLSSNEQFF. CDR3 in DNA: TGTGCCAGCAGACTACTACTTAGCAGCAATGAGCAGTTCTTC.

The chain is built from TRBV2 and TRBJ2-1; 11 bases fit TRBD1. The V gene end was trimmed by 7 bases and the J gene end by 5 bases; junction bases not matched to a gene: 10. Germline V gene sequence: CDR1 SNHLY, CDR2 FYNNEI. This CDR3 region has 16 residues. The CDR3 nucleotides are TGTGCCAGCAACCACCCCGGACAGGGGGCAGACAATGAGCAGTTCTTC. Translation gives CASNHPGQGADNEQFF.

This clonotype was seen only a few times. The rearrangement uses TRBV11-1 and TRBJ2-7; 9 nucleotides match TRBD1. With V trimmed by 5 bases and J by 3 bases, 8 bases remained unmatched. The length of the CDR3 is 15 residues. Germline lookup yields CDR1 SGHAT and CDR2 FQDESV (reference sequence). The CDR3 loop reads CASSPRTGDLYEQYF. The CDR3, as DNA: TGTGCCAGCAGCCCACGGACAGGGGACCTCTACGAGCAGTACTTC. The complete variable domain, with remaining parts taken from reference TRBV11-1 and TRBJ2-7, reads EAEVAQSPRYKITEKSQAVAFWCDPISGHATLYWYRQILGQGPELLVQFQDESVVDDSQLPKDRFSAERLKGVDSTLKIQPAELGDSAMYLCASSPRTGDLYEQYFGPGTRLTVT.

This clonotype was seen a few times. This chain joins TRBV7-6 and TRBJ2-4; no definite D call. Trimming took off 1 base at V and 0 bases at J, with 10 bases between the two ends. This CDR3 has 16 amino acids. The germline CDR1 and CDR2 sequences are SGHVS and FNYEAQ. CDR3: CASSLDGSLAKNIQYF. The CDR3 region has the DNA TGTGCCAGCAGCTTAGACGGATCCCTAGCCAAAAACATTCAGTACTTC.

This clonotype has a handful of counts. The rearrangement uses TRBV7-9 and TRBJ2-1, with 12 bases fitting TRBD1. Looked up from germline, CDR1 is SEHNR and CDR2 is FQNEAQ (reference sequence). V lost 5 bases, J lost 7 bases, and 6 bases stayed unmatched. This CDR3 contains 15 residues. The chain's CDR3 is CASSTPGQGANEQFF. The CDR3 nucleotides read TGTGCCAGCAGCACTCCGGGACAGGGGGCAAATGAGCAGTTCTTC. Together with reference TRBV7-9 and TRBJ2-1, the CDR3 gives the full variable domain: DTGVSQNPRHKITKRGQNVTFRCDPISEHNRLYWYRQTLGQGPEFLTYFQNEAQLEKSRLLSDRFSAERPKGSFSTLEIQRTEQGDSAMYLCASSTPGQGANEQFFGPGTRLTVL.

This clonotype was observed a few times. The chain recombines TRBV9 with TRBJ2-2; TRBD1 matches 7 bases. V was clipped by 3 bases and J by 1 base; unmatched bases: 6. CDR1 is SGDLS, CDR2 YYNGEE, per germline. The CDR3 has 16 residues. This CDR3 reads CASSGLQGMNTGELFF. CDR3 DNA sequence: TGTGCCAGCAGCGGTCTACAGGGGATGAACACCGGGGAGCTGTTTTTT.

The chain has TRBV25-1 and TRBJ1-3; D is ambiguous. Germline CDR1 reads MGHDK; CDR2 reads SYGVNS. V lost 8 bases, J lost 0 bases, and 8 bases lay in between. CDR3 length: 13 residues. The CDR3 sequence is CASLDLSGNTIYF. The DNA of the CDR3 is TGTGCCAGCCTGGACCTCTCTGGAAACACCATATATTTT.

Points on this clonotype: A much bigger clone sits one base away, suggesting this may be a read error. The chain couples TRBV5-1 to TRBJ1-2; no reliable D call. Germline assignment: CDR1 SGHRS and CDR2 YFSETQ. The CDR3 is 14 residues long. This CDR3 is CASSQDGSYYGHTF. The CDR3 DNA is TGCGCCAGCAGCCAGGACGGAAGCTACTATGGCCACACCTTC.

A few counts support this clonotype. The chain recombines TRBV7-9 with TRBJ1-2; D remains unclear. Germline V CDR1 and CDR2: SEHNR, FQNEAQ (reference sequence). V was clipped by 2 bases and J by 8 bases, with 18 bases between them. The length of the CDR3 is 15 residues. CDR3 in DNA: TGTGCCAGCAGCTTATTTGAGGTTCGGACCTCCGGCTACACCTTC. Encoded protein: CASSLFEVRTSGYTF.